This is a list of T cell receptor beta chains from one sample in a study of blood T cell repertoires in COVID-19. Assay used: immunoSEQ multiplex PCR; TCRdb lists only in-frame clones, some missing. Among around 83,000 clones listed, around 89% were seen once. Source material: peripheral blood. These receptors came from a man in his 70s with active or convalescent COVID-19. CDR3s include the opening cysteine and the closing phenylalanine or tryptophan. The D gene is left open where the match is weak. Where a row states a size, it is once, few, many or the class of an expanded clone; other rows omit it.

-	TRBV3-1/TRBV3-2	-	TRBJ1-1	TGTGCCAGCAGCCAAGCTCGGGGTCACACTGAAGCTTTCTTT	CASSQARGHTEAFF
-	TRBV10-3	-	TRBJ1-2	TGTGCCATCAGTACAGGCTCCTATGGCTACACCTTC	CAISTGSYGYTF
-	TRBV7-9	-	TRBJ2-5	TGTGCCAGCAGCGCGGACAGCCAAGAGACCCAGTACTTC	CASSADSQETQYF
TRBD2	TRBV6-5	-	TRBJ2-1	TGTGCCAGCAGCACCGGGGGGCTAGCGGGGAATGAGCAGTTCTTC	CASSTGGLAGNEQFF
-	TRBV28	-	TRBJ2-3	TGTGCCAGCACTACCGGGACACTTTTCACAGATACGCAGTATTTT	CASTTGTLFTDTQYF
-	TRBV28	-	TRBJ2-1	TGTGCCAGCAGCCCTCCACGTGCGGGGAACAATGAGCAGTTCTTC	CASSPPRAGNNEQFF
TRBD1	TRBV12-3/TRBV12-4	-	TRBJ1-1	TGTGCCAGCAGCCGACAGGGTGGGGCTTTCTTT	CASSRQGGAFF
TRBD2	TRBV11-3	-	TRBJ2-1	TGTGCCAGCAGCTGGAGCGGGAGTACTAATGAGCAGTTCTTC	CASSWSGSTNEQFF
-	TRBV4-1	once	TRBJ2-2	TGCGCCAGCAGCCTCAGGGAAATCGCCACCGGGGAGCTGTTTTTT	CASSLREIATGELFF
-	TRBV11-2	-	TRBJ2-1	TGTGCCAGCGGAGGGCGAACGGACAATGAGCAGTTCTTC	CASGGRTDNEQFF
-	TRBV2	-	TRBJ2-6	TGTGCCAGCAGTCGACAAGAGCTGGTAACCAACGTCCTGACTTTC	CASSRQELVTNVLTF
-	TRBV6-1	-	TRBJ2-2	TGTGCCAGCAGTGACAGGTCTTTCACCGGGGAGCTGTTTTTT	CASSDRSFTGELFF
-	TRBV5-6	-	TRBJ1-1	TGTGCCAGCAGCTTGATAGCCCGTGGAACTGAAGCTTTCTTT	CASSLIARGTEAFF
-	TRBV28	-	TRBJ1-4	TGTGCCAGCACCCTGGGAGGGGTCAATAGAAAACTGTTTTTT	CASTLGGVNRKLFF
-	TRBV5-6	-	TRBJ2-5	TGTGCCAGCAGCTTGGAACGGGGTTTGGGGGAGACCCAGTACTTC	CASSLERGLGETQYF
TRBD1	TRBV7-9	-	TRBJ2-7	TGTGCCAGCGAGAGACAGGGGGCCTACGAGCAGTACTTC	CASERQGAYEQYF
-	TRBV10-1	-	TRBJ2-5	TGCGCCAGCAGTGAGCGACTAGTCATGGAGACCCAGTACTTC	CASSERLVMETQYF
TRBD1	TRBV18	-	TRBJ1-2	TGTGCCAGCTCACGCACGGACAGGGTTGAACCACACACCTTC	CASSRTDRVEPHTF
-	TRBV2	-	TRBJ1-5	TGTGCCAGCAGCCCCGTCGCAGGGCGAAATCAGCCCCAGCATTTT	CASSPVAGRNQPQHF
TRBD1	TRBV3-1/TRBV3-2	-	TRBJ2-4	TGTGCCAGCAGCAACAGGGGGATAGCCAAAAACATTCAGTACTTC	CASSNRGIAKNIQYF
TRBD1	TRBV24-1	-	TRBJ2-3	TGTGCCACCACCGGGACAGAGACAGATACGCAGTATTTT	CATTGTETDTQYF
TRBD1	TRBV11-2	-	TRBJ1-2	TGTGCCAGCAGCTTAGAAGGGTGGACAGGGGTCGGCTACACCTTC	CASSLEGWTGVGYTF
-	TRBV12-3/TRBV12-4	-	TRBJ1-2	TGTGCCAGCAGGAAGGCGGGGGCAGAAGGCTACACCTTC	CASRKAGAEGYTF
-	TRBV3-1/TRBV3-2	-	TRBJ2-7	TGTGCCAGCAGCCCCGAACAGGGCTCCTACGAGCAGTACTTC	CASSPEQGSYEQYF
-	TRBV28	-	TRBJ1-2	TGTGCCAGCAGTCTGAATCCCGGACAGAACTATGGCTACACCTTC	CASSLNPGQNYGYTF
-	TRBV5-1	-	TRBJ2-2	TGCGCCAGCAGCTCCCAGGGAAACACCGGGGAGCTGTTTTTT	CASSSQGNTGELFF
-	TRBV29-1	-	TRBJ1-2	TGCAGCGTTGGGGGAGGGGGTAAAGGCTACACCTTC	CSVGGGGKGYTF
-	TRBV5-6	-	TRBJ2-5	TGTGCCAGCAGCCCACCATCCGGGGAGACCCAGTACTTC	CASSPPSGETQYF
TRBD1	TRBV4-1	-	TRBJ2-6	TGCGCCAGCAGCGTTGTTGGACAGGGCTCTGGGGCCAACGTCCTGACTTTC	CASSVVGQGSGANVLTF
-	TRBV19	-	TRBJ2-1	TGTGCCAGTACCCCGGACTTTACCTCCTACAATGAGCAGTTCTTC	CASTPDFTSYNEQFF
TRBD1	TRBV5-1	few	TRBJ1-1	TGCGCCAGCAGCTTGGCCGAGGGGACAGGCACTGAAGCTTTCTTT	CASSLAEGTGTEAFF
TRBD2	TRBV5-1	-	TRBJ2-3	TGCGCCAGCAGCCCGGAGGGTGTTGCGGGAGGGGCAGATACGCAGTATTTT	CASSPEGVAGGADTQYF
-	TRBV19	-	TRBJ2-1	TGTGCCAGTAGCCTCCCTGGGGGGAGGGAGCAGTTCTTC	CASSLPGGREQFF
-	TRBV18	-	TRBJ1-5	TGTGCCAGCTCACCAGAGGGGAGGGGCCCCCTCATCAATCAGCCCCAGCATTTT	CASSPEGRGPLINQPQHF
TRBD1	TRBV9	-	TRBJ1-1	TGTGCCAGCAGCGTTCATTTACAGGGGACTGAAGCTTTCTTT	CASSVHLQGTEAFF
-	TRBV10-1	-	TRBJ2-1	TGCGCCAGCAGTGAGTCGGACAGACACAATGAGCAGTTCTTC	CASSESDRHNEQFF
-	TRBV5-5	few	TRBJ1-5	TGTGCCAGCAGCTTGGTTGGAGGTCGGGGCAATCAGCCCCAGCATTTT	CASSLVGGRGNQPQHF
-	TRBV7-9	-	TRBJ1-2	TGTGCCAGCAGTGACACTAACTATGGCTACACCTTC	CASSDTNYGYTF
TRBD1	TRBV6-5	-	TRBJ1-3	TGTGCCAGCAGTTACTCGCGGACAGGAACTGAAAACACCATATATTTT	CASSYSRTGTENTIYF
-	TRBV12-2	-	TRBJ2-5	TGTGCAAGTCGCTTACGGACTGAAGCGGGGGTTCAAGAGACCCAGTACTTC	CASRLRTEAGVQETQYF
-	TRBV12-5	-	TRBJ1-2	TGTGCTAGTGGTTTGGTGAACGGTAAGAGGGGGGGCTACACCTTC	CASGLVNGKRGGYTF
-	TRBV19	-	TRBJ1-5	TGTGCCAGTAGTATGGGGGGAGGTACTCAGCCCCAGCATTTT	CASSMGGGTQPQHF
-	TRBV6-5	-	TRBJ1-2	TGTGCCAGCAACCCAAGGAACAGCCTCTATGGCTACACCTTC	CASNPRNSLYGYTF
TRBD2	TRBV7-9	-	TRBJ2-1	TGTGCCAGCAGCTCACCACGCGGGAGGGCAGATGAGCAGTTCTTC	CASSSPRGRADEQFF
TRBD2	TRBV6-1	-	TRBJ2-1	TGTGCCAGCAGTGAAGCGACTAGCGGGAGGGCCTACAATGAGCAGTTCTTC	CASSEATSGRAYNEQFF
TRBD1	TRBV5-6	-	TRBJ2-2	TGTGCCAGCAGCTTGATTCTCAGGGGGAGCAGGACCGGGGAGCTGTTTTTT	CASSLILRGSRTGELFF
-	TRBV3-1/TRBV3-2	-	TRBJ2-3	TGTGCCAGCAGCCAAAGCCCAGGGTCTGTGGGCGATACGCAGTATTTT	CASSQSPGSVGDTQYF
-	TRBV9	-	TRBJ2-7	TGTGCCAGCAGCGTACGGGCGGGCCACTACGAGCAGTACTTC	CASSVRAGHYEQYF
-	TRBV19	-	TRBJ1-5	TGTGCCAGTAGTGCAGGGGTTTACCAGCCCCAGCATTTT	CASSAGVYQPQHF
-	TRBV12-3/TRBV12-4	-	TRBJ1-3	TGTGCCAGCAGTGGCGGGACGGCAGACACCATATATTTT	CASSGGTADTIYF